The T cell receptor beta chain described here comes from a study of PD-1 blockade in classical Hodgkin lymphoma. The V end lost 10 bases, the J end lost 0 bases, and 9 bases lay between the germline ends. This CDR3 comprises 12 residues. The germline V gene encodes CDR1 ENHRY and CDR2 SYGVKD. The table came from immunoSEQ multiplex PCR; TCRdb's copy has only in-frame clones and leaves some out. The sample lists 6,000 to 6,500 clones; just under 80% were seen once. After autologous stem cell transplantation all patients relapsed, and prior brentuximab vedotin exposure differed between cohorts. CD4+ T cells were purified from thawed PBMCs by magnetic negative selection.

The rearrangement links TRBV10-3 to TRBJ1-1, with D uncertain. The specimen comprised CD4+ T cells from blood, sampled at baseline. The TCR comes from a human donor with classical Hodgkin lymphoma. Written as DNA, the CDR3 is TGTGCCACCGCCGGAGTGAACACTGAAGCTTTCTTT. Translation: CATAGVNTEAFF.